Below, one T cell receptor beta chain is given with its context. TCRdb keeps only in-frame clones here, not all; method: immunoSEQ multiplex PCR. The sample shows about 150,000 clones, around 83% of them seen only once. The data originate from a study of blood T cell repertoires in COVID-19. V lost 5 bases to trimming and J lost 0 bases, with 11 bases between them. From germline, CDR1 is SGHTA and CDR2 FQGNSA. This CDR3 contains 15 residues. The receptor's source is a woman aged 55-69 years with COVID-19, enrolled during active disease. This chain uses TRBV7-2 with TRBJ2-1; D unresolved. The sequenced material came from peripheral blood. The CDR3 nucleotides read TGTGCCAGCAGCGTTCCTCTTTTCTCCTACAATGAGCAGTTCTTC. The encoded protein is CASSVPLFSYNEQFF.